This TCR beta chain was sequenced in a study of T cells in Graves' hyperthyroidism and ophthalmopathy. Whole-study results and caveats: The majority of expanded thyroid clonotypes above 0.001 also appeared in blood.

On this clonotype: Antigen: not known.

Amplification yielded TCR beta CDR3 regions, with RNA transcripts as the source. The HTBI primer set served for first-round RT-PCR of the TCR CDR3. TCRdb used MiXCR to reprocess the multiplex PCR reads, holding one entry per CDR3 protein. The sample contains just over 550,000 distinct CDR3 sequences, 46% of which appear only once. This TCR was sampled from a woman between 18 and 30 years old with Graves' hyperthyroidism. What was sequenced was peripheral blood or thyroid tissue (not recorded which).

The CDR3 loop reads CASSSGQPSTDTQYF. DNA of the CDR3: TGTGCCAGCAGCTCTGGACAGCCTAGCACAGATACGCAGTATTTT. The chain carries TRBV7-2 and TRBJ2-3, with D possibly TRBD1 on 6 matching bases. Between the trimmed V and J ends, which lost 4 bases and 0 bases, there was a span of 11 bases. The CDR3 is 15 amino acids. Germline CDR1 and CDR2: SGHTA and FQGNSA.